The 25 T cell receptor beta chains listed next were all sequenced from one sample in a study of T cell responses to AZD1222 COVID-19 vaccine. Produced via immunoSEQ multiplex PCR; TCRdb's table is partial and in-frame only. The sample holds some 200,000 clones; roughly 92% are singletons and the top ten take around 1%. Material: peripheral blood, obtained 28 days after the second AZD1222 dose. Source of these receptors: an adult who received the AZD1222 COVID-19 vaccine.

This clone was counted once. V usage is TRBV7-9 and J usage is TRBJ1-2; D possibly corresponds to TRBD1 (6 bases). The germline V gene has CDR1 SEHNR and CDR2 FQNEAQ (reference sequence). With 1 base removed from V and 3 bases from J, the gap between germline ends came to 15 bases. The CDR3 runs 16 residues. The CDR3 DNA reads TGTGCCAGCAGCTTAGTTTGGGGGGGCGCAGACTATGGCTACACCTTC. It codes for CASSLVWGGADYGYTF.

This clone is a singleton in its sample. The chain joins TRBV2 to TRBJ2-7; 7 bases are shared with TRBD1. Looked up from germline, CDR1 is SNHLY and CDR2 is FYNNEI. With V trimmed by 6 bases and J by 3 bases, 5 bases remained unmatched. There are 13 residues in the CDR3. This CDR3 is CASSRGTDYEQYF. CDR3 in DNA: TGTGCCAGCAGCCGAGGGACAGACTACGAGCAGTACTTC. Complete variable domain (other parts from reference TRBV2 and TRBJ2-7): EPEVTQTPSHQVTQMGQEVILRCVPISNHLYFYWYRQILGQKVEFLVSFYNNEISEKSEIFDDQFSVERPDGSNFTLKIRSTKLEDSAMYFCASSRGTDYEQYFGPGTRLTVT.

The chain joins TRBV28 to TRBJ2-5; weak D call: TRBD1 (5 bases). Germline V CDR1 and CDR2: MDHEN, SYDVKM. Trimming removed 1 base from V and 5 bases from J, with 17 bases in between. There are 16 residues in the CDR3. The CDR3 reads CASSLLGLPPQETQYF. In DNA form, the CDR3 reads TGTGCCAGCAGTTTATTGGGGCTCCCACCCCAGGAGACCCAGTACTTC.

The rearrangement uses TRBV6-5 and TRBJ1-2, with 8 positions matching TRBD1. V shed 6 bases and J 7 bases; nucleotides not matched to a gene: 7. In germline, CDR1 is MNHEY, CDR2 SVGAGI. CDR3 length equals 13 residues. The CDR3 sequence: CASSSGQGVGYTF. CDR3 sequence (DNA): TGTGCCAGCAGCTCCGGACAGGGTGTTGGCTACACCTTC.

CDR3 sequence reads: CATSDSLGQQFF. CDR3 in DNA: TGTGCCACCAGTGATTCACTTGGACAGCAGTTCTTC. The chain has TRBV24-1 and TRBJ2-1; no definite D call. The germline V and J ends were trimmed by 2 bases and 11 bases, with 9 bases remaining between them. Germline V CDR1 and CDR2: KGHDR, SFDVKD. CDR3 length: 12 residues.

This clone was counted once. CDR3 region: CASSPGGQETQYF. The CDR3 nucleotides read TGTGCCAGCTCACCAGGGGGGCAAGAGACCCAGTACTTC. The rearrangement joins TRBV18 to TRBJ2-5; tentatively, D is TRBD2 (6 bases). Germline values: CDR1 KGHSH, CDR2 LQKENI. Deletions cut 2 bases from V and 2 bases from J, with 6 bases between. The CDR3 is 13 amino acids.

The chain couples TRBV4-1 to TRBJ2-3; D possibly corresponds to TRBD1 (5 bases). Germline V CDR1 and CDR2: MGHRA, YSYEKL. This CDR3 contains 17 residues. Trimming left V 1 base short and J 2 bases short, with 16 bases between. CDR3 region: CASSQGSGRSHTDTQYF. CDR3 coding DNA: TGCGCCAGCAGCCAAGGTTCAGGGCGATCACACACAGATACGCAGTATTTT.

A single count supports this clone. The chain uses TRBV9 and TRBJ2-7; the D call may be TRBD1 or TRBD2 (5 bases each). This CDR3 has 11 residues. Per the germline V gene, CDR1 is SGDLS and CDR2 is YYNGEE. V lost 7 bases to trimming and J lost 9 bases, with 14 bases between them. The CDR3 spells CASGGEGVQYF. The DNA of the CDR3 is TGTGCCAGCGGGGGAGAGGGCGTGCAGTACTTC.

This chain uses TRBV6-5 with TRBJ2-7, with a weak D call TRBD1 (6 bases). V was pared by 0 bases and J by 3 bases, with 9 bases between. This CDR3 has 14 residues. CDR1 MNHEY and CDR2 SVGAGI come from the germline V gene. The CDR3 here is CASSYSGARYEQYF. In nucleotides, the CDR3 is TGTGCCAGCAGTTACTCGGGGGCTCGCTACGAGCAGTACTTC.

The rearrangement uses TRBV6-5 and TRBJ1-2; TRBD1 might be the D (6 bases). V lost 0 bases and J 8 bases, leaving 16 bases between the germline ends. The CDR3 extends over 15 amino acids. From germline, CDR1 is MNHEY and CDR2 SVGAGI. DNA of the CDR3: TGTGCCAGCAGTTACTCGTTTACGACAGGAGAGGGCTACACCTTC. Protein sequence: CASSYSFTTGEGYTF.

V gene TRBV7-9 combines with J gene TRBJ1-5; 12 nucleotides align to TRBD1. Germline lookup yields CDR1 SEHNR and CDR2 FQNEAQ (reference sequence). V trimming: 5 bases; J trimming: 3 bases; junction bases outside the gene matches: 8. The CDR3 is 17 residues long. CDR3 sequence: CASSDSGTGGFNQPQHF. CDR3 nucleotide sequence: TGTGCCAGCAGCGACTCCGGGACAGGGGGCTTCAATCAGCCCCAGCATTTT.

V usage is TRBV19 and J usage is TRBJ1-5; D gene unclear. The germline V and J ends were trimmed by 6 bases and 0 bases, with 9 bases remaining between them. The CDR3 is 14 residues long. Germline CDR1 and CDR2: LNHDA and SQIVND (reference sequence). CDR3 region: CASRVGDSNQPQHF. CDR3 DNA sequence: TGTGCCAGTAGAGTCGGGGATAGCAATCAGCCCCAGCATTTT.

V is TRBV2 and J is TRBJ2-1; 9 nucleotides line up with TRBD2. The V and J ends lost 5 bases and 6 bases, in that order; junction bases with no gene match: 5. This CDR3 is 14 amino acids long. Per germline, CDR1 SNHLY and CDR2 FYNNEI. The CDR3 here is CASSSSGVSNEQFF. As DNA, the CDR3 is TGTGCCAGCAGTTCTAGCGGGGTGAGCAATGAGCAGTTCTTC.

This clone was observed once. The chain couples TRBV2 to TRBJ1-5; 7 bases map to TRBD1. The germline V gene encodes CDR1 SNHLY and CDR2 FYNNEI. The V segment lost 3 bases and the J segment 3 bases; nucleotides outside the gene matches: 8. This CDR3 spans 16 amino acids. The CDR3 here is CASSDQGGFDNQPQHF. CDR3 coding DNA: TGTGCCAGCAGTGATCAGGGGGGGTTTGACAATCAGCCCCAGCATTTT.

CDR3 residues: CASSHQPGLGNSPLHF. The CDR3 DNA follows: TGTGCCAGCAGCCACCAACCGGGACTGGGCAATTCACCCCTCCACTTT. V and J are TRBV3-1 (or the pseudogene TRBV3-2) and TRBJ1-6; D is perhaps TRBD1 (5 bases). The CDR3 is 16 amino acids. Between the trimmed V and J ends, which lost 3 bases and 7 bases, there was a span of 16 bases. Germline lookup yields CDR1 LGHDT and CDR2 YNNKEL (reference sequence).

The CDR3: CASSFGTGANYGYTF. The CDR3 nucleotides are TGCGCCAGCAGCTTTGGAACAGGGGCGAACTATGGCTACACCTTC. The chain combines TRBV5-1 with TRBJ1-2; 7 nucleotides line up with TRBD1. The CDR3 sequence is 15 residues long. Germline-derived CDR1 and CDR2 are SGHRS and YFSETQ. Losses at the gene ends were 2 bases for V and 2 bases for J; bases not matched to a gene: 6.

The J gene is TRBJ1-2, the V gene TRBV12-3 or TRBV12-4; the D gene is possibly TRBD1 (6 bases). The CDR3 length is 13 residues. Trimming shortened V by 4 bases and J by 8 bases, and 14 bases separated the two germline ends. The chain's CDR3 is CASSSTGWLGYTF. In DNA, the CDR3 is TGTGCCAGCAGTTCGACAGGATGGTTAGGCTACACCTTC.

This clone appeared a single time. This chain connects TRBV7-9 to TRBJ1-3, with TRBD1 matching over 7 bases. The CDR3 spans 13 residues. Germline CDR1 SEHNR, CDR2 FQNEAQ (reference sequence). DNA for the CDR3: TGTGGGTTAGAGGGGGCGTACGGAAACACCATATATTTT. Translation gives CGLEGAYGNTIYF. Together with reference TRBV7-9 and TRBJ1-3, the CDR3 gives the full variable domain: DTGVSQNPRHKITKRGQNVTFRCDPISEHNRLYWYRQTLGQGPEFLTYFQNEAQLEKSRLLSDRFSAERPKGSFSTLEIQRTEQGDSAMYLCGLEGAYGNTIYFGEGSWLTVV.

The genes are TRBV2 and TRBJ2-2; 8 bases are shared with TRBD1. CDR1 and CDR2 from the germline V gene are SNHLY and FYNNEI. V lost 7 bases to trimming and J lost 4 bases; unmatched junction nucleotides: 5. CDR3 length equals 14 residues. The CDR3 DNA follows: TGTGCCAGCAACCTGCAGGGGGCCACCGGGGAGCTGTTTTTT. This encodes CASNLQGATGELFF.

The chain couples TRBV6-4 to TRBJ1-2, with D perhaps matching TRBD1 (5 bases). The germline gives CDR1 MRHNA, CDR2 SNTAGT. V was clipped by 2 bases and J by 8 bases, with 9 bases between them. CDR3 length: 12 residues. CDR3 protein: CASSDRGVGYTF. CDR3 DNA: TGTGCCAGCAGTGACCGAGGGGTCGGCTACACCTTC.

This chain joins TRBV4-2 and TRBJ2-1, with 12 bases that match TRBD2. The CDR3 has 21 residues. Germline-derived CDR1 and CDR2 are LGHNA and YNFKEQ. V shed 3 bases and J 6 bases; nucleotides not matched to a gene: 21. CDR3 bases: TGTGCCAGCAGCCACTCGCCTCAGGGGCTAGCGGGGGGGGTTTGGCGCAATGAGCAGTTCTTC. This sequence encodes CASSHSPQGLAGGVWRNEQFF.

This clone was detected only once. The chain employs TRBV18 and TRBJ2-1; D gene unclear. There are 12 residues in the CDR3. Germline CDR1 is KGHSH and CDR2 is LQKENI. With 3 bases removed from V and 5 bases from J, the gap between germline ends came to 5 bases. CDR3 DNA: TGTGCCAGCTCACCGATGGACAATGAGCAGTTCTTC. Translation: CASSPMDNEQFF.

This sequence joins TRBV5-5 and TRBJ2-1, with D perhaps TRBD1 or TRBD2 (5 bases each). The CDR3 runs to 11 residues. Trimming cost V 10 bases and J 4 bases, with 9 bases left between them. The germline V gene has CDR1 SGHKS and CDR2 YYEKEE (reference sequence). CDR3 in DNA: TGTGCCTCCGGGGCGTACAATGAGCAGTTCTTC. Residues: CASGAYNEQFF.

The V call is TRBV5-5, the J call TRBJ1-2, with D possibly matching TRBD1 (5 bases). V was shortened by 0 bases and J by 7 bases, with 10 bases between the two germline ends. Germline V lookup: CDR1 SGHKS, CDR2 YYEKEE (reference sequence). CDR3 length: 13 residues. The CDR3 bases are TGTGCCAGCAGCTTGGAAGGGGCGTTTGGCTACACCTTC. Protein: CASSLEGAFGYTF.

The chain has TRBV14 and TRBJ1-4; D remains ambiguous. The V and J ends lost 4 bases and 8 bases respectively, with 17 bases between them. The V gene's germline CDR1 is SGHDN and CDR2 FVKESK. This CDR3 is 15 amino acids long. DNA of the CDR3: TGTGCCAGCAGCCGGGCGGGTGGAGTTGTCGAAAAACTGTTTTTT. It translates to CASSRAGGVVEKLFF. The full variable domain, completed using reference TRBV14 and TRBJ1-4, is EAGVTQFPSHSVIEKGQTVTLRCDPISGHDNLYWYRRVMGKEIKFLLHFVKESKQDESGMPNNRFLAERTGGTYSTLKVQPAELEDSGVYFCASSRAGGVVEKLFFGSGTQLSVL.